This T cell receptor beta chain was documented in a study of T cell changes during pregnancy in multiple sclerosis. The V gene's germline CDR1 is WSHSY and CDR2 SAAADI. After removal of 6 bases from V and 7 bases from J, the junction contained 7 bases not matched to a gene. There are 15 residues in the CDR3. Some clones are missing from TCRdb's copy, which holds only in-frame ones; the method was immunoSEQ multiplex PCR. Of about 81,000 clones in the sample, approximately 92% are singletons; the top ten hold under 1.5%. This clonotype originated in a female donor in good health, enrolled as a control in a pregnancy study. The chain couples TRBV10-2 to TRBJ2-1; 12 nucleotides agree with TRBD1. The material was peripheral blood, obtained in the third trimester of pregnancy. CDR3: CASRAGTGGMNEQFF. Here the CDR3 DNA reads TGCGCCAGCAGGGCCGGGACAGGGGGCATGAATGAGCAGTTCTTC.